The 27 T cell receptor beta chains listed next were all sequenced from one sample in a study of T cells in Graves' hyperthyroidism and ophthalmopathy. Amplified TCR beta CDR3 regions came from RNA transcripts. An initial round of RT-PCR targeting the TCR CDR3 relied on the HTBI primer set. TCRdb processed the multiplex PCR reads anew with MiXCR; each CDR3 protein has one entry. The sample has about 59,000 distinct CDR3 sequences; approximately 57% are singletons. Sequencing used blood. Receptors were obtained from a woman in her fifties or sixties with Graves' ophthalmopathy.

In this sample, this clonotype is medium-sized. The genes are TRBV29-1 and TRBJ1-2; 9 bases match TRBD1. The CDR3 spans 12 residues. V dropped 8 bases and J dropped 6; count of bases not matched to a gene: 7. The germline V gene has CDR1 SQVTM and CDR2 ANQGSEA. In DNA form, the CDR3 reads TGCAGCATCCGGGACAGGGTAGATGGCTACACCTTC. This codes for CSIRDRVDGYTF.

The V and J genes are TRBV20-1 and TRBJ2-7; D might be TRBD1 or TRBD2, each matching 5 bases. The CDR3 has 12 residues. Germline V lookup: CDR1 DFQATT, CDR2 SNEGSKA (reference sequence). With 6 bases removed from V and 4 bases from J, the gap between germline ends came to 13 bases. The CDR3 loop reads CSAPWGSYEQYF. CDR3 DNA sequence: TGCAGTGCCCCTTGGGGGAGTTACGAGCAGTACTTC.

The sample holds a few counts of this clonotype. The rearrangement links TRBV6-4 to TRBJ2-1; possible D gene TRBD2, 6 bases. CDR1 and CDR2 (germline): MRHNA, SNTAGT. With 9 bases removed from V and 9 bases from J, the gap between germline ends came to 21 bases. This CDR3 contains 14 residues. CDR3 nucleotide sequence: TGTGCCAGTAGGGACTCTGGTCTTGGTGTTGAGCAGTTCTTC. Translation gives CASRDSGLGVEQFF.

Comments on this clonotype: A much larger clone lies a single base off, so this may be a read error. Given the absence of the conserved phenylalanine or tryptophan at the CDR3 end, a read error is likely. V gene TRBV11-2 combines with J gene TRBJ2-1, with D maybe TRBD1 (6 bases). Germline V CDR1 and CDR2: SGHAT, FQNNGV. This CDR3 spans 16 amino acids. CDR3 loop: CAGSPPEGQEYNEQFC. CDR3 bases: TGTGCCGGCAGCCCTCCTGAGGGACAAGAATACAATGAGCAGTTCTGC.

In this sample, this clonotype is medium-sized. This rearrangement joins TRBV20-1 to TRBJ1-6; TRBD1 matches 11 bases. This CDR3 has 13 residues. CDR1 is DFQATT, CDR2 SNEGSKA, per germline (reference sequence). CDR3 amino acids: CSARDRGTSPLHF. The CDR3 DNA follows: TGCAGCGCCAGGGACAGGGGGACTTCACCCCTCCACTTT.

This clonotype was seen repeatedly, ten times or more. The chain has TRBV20-1 and TRBJ1-2; TRBD1 aligns across 9 bases. Germline CDR1 and CDR2: DFQATT and SNEGSKA (reference sequence). The CDR3 covers 15 residues. V gave up 1 base and J gave up 1 base; unmatched junction bases: 4. The CDR3 region has the DNA TGCAGTGCTAGAGGGACAGGGGATCGTAACTATGGCTACACCTTC. Protein product: CSARGTGDRNYGYTF.

This clonotype was counted only a few times. The J gene is TRBJ1-2, the V gene TRBV18; 8 nucleotides match TRBD1. The germline CDR1 and CDR2 sequences are KGHSH and LQKENI. J gave up 4 bases and V 6 bases, and 16 bases lay outside the gene matches. The CDR3 extends over 17 amino acids. CDR3 bases: TGTGCCAGCTCCCCCAACCACCTGACAGGGGACGGCTATGGCTACACCTTC. It codes for CASSPNHLTGDGYGYTF.

The gene calls are TRBV19 and TRBJ1-4; D may be TRBD1 (6 bases). The germline V gene encodes CDR1 LNHDA and CDR2 SQIVND (reference sequence). The ends were cut back, 6 bases at V and 5 bases at J, with 19 bases in the middle. The CDR3 has 16 amino acids. The CDR3 loop reads CASSNPTGSDNEKLFF. The CDR3 DNA follows: TGTGCCAGTAGCAACCCAACAGGGTCAGACAATGAAAAACTGTTTTTT.

This clonotype is medium-sized. The CDR3 sequence: CSARRGDNEQFF. In nucleotides, the CDR3 is TGCAGTGCTAGAAGGGGGGACAATGAGCAGTTCTTC. V usage is TRBV20-1 and J usage is TRBJ2-1; either TRBD1 or TRBD2 may supply D (6 bases each). Germline V gene lookup returns CDR1 DFQATT and CDR2 SNEGSKA (reference sequence). The CDR3 sequence is 12 residues long. V lost 2 bases, J lost 5 bases, and 7 bases lay in between.

This clonotype was counted at least ten times. The V and J genes are TRBV7-9 and TRBJ2-5; D is unclear. This CDR3 comprises 13 residues. The V end was cut by 2 bases, the J end by 2 bases, with 6 bases between. Germline-derived CDR1 and CDR2 are SEHNR and FQNEAQ (reference sequence). The CDR3 loop reads CASSLFLQETQYF. In nucleotides, the CDR3 is TGTGCCAGCAGCTTATTTCTACAAGAGACCCAGTACTTC.

V is TRBV15 and J is TRBJ2-7; TRBD1 matches 12 bases. J gave up 5 bases and V 1 base, and 21 bases lay outside the gene matches. The CDR3 covers 21 residues. From germline, CDR1 is LNHNV and CDR2 YYDKDF (reference sequence). As DNA, the CDR3 is TGTGCCACCAGCAGAGTCGGCGGATTAACATTGTGGGGACAGGGGGCGAACGAGCAGTACTTC. This codes for CATSRVGGLTLWGQGANEQYF.

This clonotype was observed a handful of times. V and J are TRBV9 and TRBJ2-4; D is undetermined. The V end lost 5 bases, the J end lost 0 bases, and 15 bases lay between the germline ends. The CDR3 spans 16 residues. The germline CDR1 and CDR2 sequences are SGDLS and YYNGEE. This CDR3 is CASSTRTVLAKNIQYF. CDR3 bases: TGTGCCAGCAGTACTCGAACGGTCCTAGCCAAAAACATTCAGTACTTC.

V usage is TRBV9 and J usage is TRBJ2-3; 7 nucleotides match TRBD2. CDR3 length: 16 residues. J gave up 4 bases and V 0 bases, and 8 bases lay outside the gene matches. CDR1 is SGDLS and CDR2 is YYNGEE in the germline V gene. CDR3 bases: TGTGCCAGCAGCGTAGCCGGAGGACTAGGATCAGATACGCAGTATTTT. Its translation is CASSVAGGLGSDTQYF.

The table lists this clonotype with a few counts. One base away lies a much larger clone, so this may be a sequencing read error. The V and J genes are TRBV7-9 and TRBJ2-3; maybe TRBD2 (6 bases). This CDR3 is built from 14 residues. Germline V gene sequence: CDR1 SEHNR, CDR2 FQNEAQ (reference sequence). V gave up 1 base and J gave up 6 bases, with 11 bases separating them. The CDR3 protein is CASSLERRGDTQYF. CDR3 nucleotide sequence: TGTGCCAGCAGCTTAGAGAGGCGGGGTGATACGCAGTATTTT.

This clonotype was seen more than once but under ten times. This chain uses TRBV29-1 with TRBJ2-1; TRBD1 matches at 8 bases. The CDR3 covers 13 residues. Trimming removed 8 bases from V and 4 bases from J; junction bases left unmatched: 7. In germline, CDR1 is SQVTM, CDR2 ANQGSEA. The CDR3 region is CSRAGQGYNEQFF. CDR3 in DNA: TGCAGCCGAGCCGGACAGGGTTACAATGAGCAGTTCTTC.

This clonotype was seen ten or more times. The gene calls are TRBV7-3 and TRBJ2-7; 11 bases map to TRBD1. CDR1 SGHTA and CDR2 FQGTGA come from the germline V gene. Trimming at V came to 4 bases and at J to 6 bases, leaving 8 bases not matched to a gene. The length of the CDR3 is 15 residues. The CDR3, as DNA: TGTGCCAGCAGCTCGGAATCCGGGACAGGGGGCGAGCAGTACTTC. Translated, it gives CASSSESGTGGEQYF.

The chain is built from TRBV11-2 and TRBJ2-7, with 9 bases fitting TRBD2. This CDR3 has 15 amino acids. V was pared by 1 base and J by 2 bases, with 3 bases of the junction left unmatched. Germline loops: CDR1 SGHAT, CDR2 FQNNGV. For the CDR3, the DNA is TGTGCCAGCAGCTTAGGGACTAGCGCAACCTACGAGCAGTACTTC. Protein sequence: CASSLGTSATYEQYF.

The chain combines TRBV15 with TRBJ1-5, with 8 bases identical to TRBD1. With 1 base clipped from V and 4 bases from J, the junction kept 9 bases outside the gene matches. The germline CDR1 and CDR2 sequences are LNHNV and YYDKDF (reference sequence). This CDR3 is 17 amino acids long. The CDR3 sequence is CATSRGSRGQTNQPQHF. The DNA of the CDR3 is TGTGCCACCAGCAGAGGCAGCAGGGGGCAAACAAATCAGCCCCAGCATTTT.

This clonotype has a count of ten or more. The chain carries TRBV12-3 or TRBV12-4 and TRBJ2-7; 7 positions agree with TRBD1. J gave up 0 bases and V 3 bases, and 2 bases lay outside the gene matches. The CDR3 has 14 residues. The CDR3 reads CASSFTGDSYEQYF. The CDR3 DNA reads TGTGCCAGCAGTTTCACAGGGGACTCCTACGAGCAGTACTTC.

This clonotype has ten or more counts. The chain couples TRBV3-1 to TRBJ2-7; TRBD2 aligns across 9 bases. The CDR3 runs 15 residues. The V gene end was trimmed by 4 bases and the J gene end by 2 bases; junction bases not matched to a gene: 6. The germline CDR1 and CDR2 sequences are LGHDT and YNNKEL (reference sequence). The CDR3 bases are TGTGCCAGCAGCCCCCCGGGACTAGCCCCCTACGAGCAGTACTTC. Translation: CASSPPGLAPYEQYF.

The V and J genes are TRBV7-3 and TRBJ1-2, with D possibly matching TRBD1 (5 bases). The CDR3 has 18 residues. Trimming pared 1 base from V and 1 base from J, leaving 19 bases between. In germline, CDR1 is SGHTA, CDR2 FQGTGA. CDR3 residues: CASSLMGTSGGYNYGYTF. For the CDR3, the DNA is TGTGCCAGCAGCTTAATGGGGACTAGCGGGGGATATAACTATGGCTACACCTTC.

The chain links TRBV20-1 to TRBJ1-4; 9 nucleotides agree with TRBD1. The CDR3 has 18 residues. Germline trimming cut 0 bases from V and 4 bases from J; bases unmatched to any gene: 12. CDR1 and CDR2 from the germline V gene are DFQATT and SNEGSKA (reference sequence). The CDR3 spells CSARDGTGIFLRNEKLFF. In nucleotides, the CDR3 is TGCAGTGCTAGAGATGGGACAGGGATATTCCTTCGTAATGAAAAACTGTTTTTT.

On this clonotype: The junction departs from the called germline gene at one end, perhaps through a read error. The genes are TRBV6-4 and TRBJ2-5; 8 nucleotides agree with TRBD2. This CDR3 region has 15 residues. In germline, CDR1 is MRHNA, CDR2 SNTAGT. CDR3 coding DNA: TGTGCCAGCATTGACTCCGCGGGGGGCCAAGAGACCCAGTACTTC. This gives the protein CASIDSAGGQETQYF.

Comments on this clonotype: This likely comes from a read error, as the CDR3 has no conserved phenylalanine or tryptophan at its end. The J gene is TRBJ2-7, the V gene TRBV4-3; D may be TRBD2 (5 bases). Trimming stripped 0 bases from V and 2 bases from J, with 8 bases between. This CDR3 region has 14 residues. In germline, CDR1 is LGHNA, CDR2 YSLEER. CDR3 sequence (DNA): TGCGCCAGCAGCCAAGAGGGAGACCCCTACGAGCAGTACTAC. This gives the protein CASSQEGDPYEQYY.

With respect to this clonotype: The CDR3 carries no conserved terminal phenylalanine or tryptophan, so it likely arises from a read error. No DNA is shown, since the ends of the CDR3 on it are uncertain; the CDR3 is the one TCRdb lists. The chain combines TRBV5-1 with TRBJ1-6. In germline, CDR1 is SGHRS, CDR2 YFSETQ. The CDR3 length is 9 residues, termini included. The CDR3 loop reads CASSLQHWT.

The chain joins TRBV5-1 to TRBJ1-1; 10 nucleotides match TRBD1. The germline V gene has CDR1 SGHRS and CDR2 YFSETQ. With 4 bases clipped from V and 1 base from J, the junction kept 4 bases outside the gene matches. This CDR3 region has 15 residues. In DNA, the CDR3 is TGCGCCAGCAGCAGGACAGGGGGGGGGAACACTGAAGCTTTCTTT. Its translation: CASSRTGGGNTEAFF.

The chain has TRBV11-2 and TRBJ2-7; D may be TRBD1 (6 bases). The CDR3 extends over 13 amino acids. The germline V and J ends were trimmed by 4 bases and 2 bases, with 9 bases remaining between them. Germline assignment: CDR1 SGHAT and CDR2 FQNNGV. The DNA of the CDR3 is TGTGCCAGCAGCTCCCGGGACACCTACGAGCAGTACTTC. Its protein product is CASSSRDTYEQYF.